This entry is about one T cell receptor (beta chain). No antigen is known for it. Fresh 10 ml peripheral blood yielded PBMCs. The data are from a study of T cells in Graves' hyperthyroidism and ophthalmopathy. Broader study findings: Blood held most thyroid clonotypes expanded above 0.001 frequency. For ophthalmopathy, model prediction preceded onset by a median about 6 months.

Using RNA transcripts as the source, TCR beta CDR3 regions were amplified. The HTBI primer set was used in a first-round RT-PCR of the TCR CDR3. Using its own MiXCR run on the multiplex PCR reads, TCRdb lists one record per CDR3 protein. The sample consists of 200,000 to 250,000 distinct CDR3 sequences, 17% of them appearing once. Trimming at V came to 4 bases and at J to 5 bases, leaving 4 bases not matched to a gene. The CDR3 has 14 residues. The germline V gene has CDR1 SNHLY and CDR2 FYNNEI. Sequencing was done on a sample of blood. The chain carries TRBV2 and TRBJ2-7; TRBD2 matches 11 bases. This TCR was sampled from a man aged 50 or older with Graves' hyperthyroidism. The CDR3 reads CASSVIAGGDEQYF. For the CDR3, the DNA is TGTGCCAGCAGTGTCATAGCGGGGGGGGACGAGCAGTACTTC.